This section outlines one T cell receptor (beta chain) sequence together with its context. The antigen remains unidentified. In the same sample, other DNA sequences code for this CDR3. This specimen belongs to a study of shared clonotypes between healthy human individuals. Generated by immunoSEQ multiplex PCR, the TCRdb table keeps only in-frame clones and is missing some. The repertoire has around 700,000 clones, around 73% of them found once; the top ten carry 1.5% to 2%. The CDR3 has 15 residues. Germline V gene lookup returns CDR1 MDHEN and CDR2 SYDVKM. V was trimmed by 4 bases and J by 1 base, leaving 12 bases between them. Study-level findings and limits: Compared with clonotypes that all four donors shared, non-shared clonotypes had lower generation probabilities.

This clonotype originated in a woman aged 25 to 45 in good health. Sequences were obtained from memory CD4+ T cells sorted from blood. Subset given: CD45RA-negative fraction. The chain has TRBV28 and TRBJ2-3, with D possibly TRBD2 on 5 matching bases. CDR3 residues: CASSSSSGGTDTQYF. As DNA, the CDR3 is TGTGCCAGCAGTTCTAGCTCGGGCGGCACAGATACGCAGTATTTT.